This T cell receptor beta chain stems from a study of blood T cell repertoires in COVID-19 (dated by TCRdb to about 2020). Regarding the complete study: The collaborator samples originated in the United States, Italy and Spain and spanned the acute and convalescent phases of COVID-19. The prospective study material was composed of cDNA or gDNA derived from T cells, B-cell-depleted T cells, or PBMCs. Deeply sampled blood TCRbeta repertoires from subjects exposed to, actively infected with, or recovered from COVID-19 were included in the dataset. A freely available public database, intended as a resource for researchers studying the immune response to SARS-CoV-2, is where the repertoires were released. The samples were drawn from two sources: the first 160 participants of the ongoing ImmuneRACE study, and about 1,300 subjects contributed by 6 global collaborators. A de-identified subject ID, COVID-19 status, age in years and sex were almost always included in the sample metadata. Where available, HLA class I and class II types were taken from metadata supplied by the sample provider and were not determined by assay-based typing. The study at large found these results: Clinical and demographic metadata were provided uncurated, with the amount varying by source and participant.

About this clone itself: Its binding antigen is unknown. No much larger clone is present one base from it, and per-base qualities are unavailable.

TCRbeta CDR3 regions were amplified from genomic DNA using the immunoSEQ Assay, a bias-controlled multiplex PCR. In the paper's pipeline: The number of nucleated cells in each sample was estimated from the amplification of reference gene primers within the assay. To quantify the absolute abundance of each unique TCRbeta CDR3 rearrangement, sequence reads were collapsed and filtered. Productive Simpson clonality was computed per sample as the square root of Simpson's diversity index over productive rearrangements. Here the immuneACCESS table is served through TCRdb, limited to in-frame sequences with V and J called. Missing clones are a known gap in these copies; in checked studies unresolved V genes cover under half, and the rest lacks a known reason. Clone size and V and J calls were adopted from that table, with D and trimming inferred from the DNA. The sample table contains some 120,000 clones; only one count was recorded for 81% of them. The ten largest clonotypes hold approximately 17% of the sample.

One collaborating source in Seattle enrolled patients while the patients were actively infected and followed the patients over time throughout the course of disease. The collaborating institutions used their own protocols to collect whole blood in K2EDTA tubes. Collaborator samples were shipped for TCRbeta analysis as frozen whole blood, isolated PBMCs, or DNA extracted from either sample type. CDR1 and CDR2, looked up from the germline V gene, are SGHAT and FQNNGV. Trimming at the junction amounts to 1 base on V and 3 bases on J, and the germline ends lie 11 bases apart. From cysteine to phenylalanine, the CDR3 is 15 amino acids long. The DNA shown is the 45-base CDR3, in frame from base 1.

This TCR was recovered from a young man with COVID-19, enrolled during active disease. This receptor chain uses TRBV11-2 and TRBJ2-3, with the D gene uncertain. Sequenced material: peripheral blood. The nucleotides read TGTGCCAGCAGCTTAGGAGGTACCATGACAGATACGCAGTATTTT. This gives the protein CASSLGGTMTDTQYF. Joined to the reference TRBV11-2 and TRBJ2-3 proteins, this CDR3 gives the full variable domain: EAGVAQSPRYKIIEKRQSVAFWCNPISGHATLYWYQQILGQGPKLLIQFQNNGVVDDSQLPKDRFSAERLKGVDSTLKIQPAKLEDSAVYLCASSLGGTMTDTQYFGPGTRLTVL.